This entry concerns a single T cell receptor beta chain. Its antigen is currently unknown. Germline CDR1 MNHEY, CDR2 SMNVEV (reference sequence). The CDR3 consists of 18 residues. V lost 10 bases and J lost 7; bases outside the gene matches: 21. 13 Jbeta primers and 60 Vbeta primers were used for the PCR. Some clones are missing from TCRdb's copy, which holds only in-frame ones; the method was immunoSEQ multiplex PCR. Of over 150,000 clones in the sample, roughly 80% were seen once. The sample belongs to a study of cytomegalovirus exposure and HLA in healthy donors. Study-level points and caveats: Highly shared variants forming one cluster were likely a sequencing artifact. By a later analysis, the bulk of CMV-associated TCR beta chains appeared HLA-restricted. Rare TCR sequences dominated, though some public TCRs recurred in many donors.

Unrecorded for this donor was the CMV serostatus. The sequenced sample consisted of PBMCs. The gene calls are TRBV27 and TRBJ1-6; TRBD1 matches 8 bases. The sequence derives from a human donor in good health. CDR3 region: CATAAPFQGALINSPLHF. For the CDR3, the DNA is TGTGCCACTGCCGCCCCATTCCAGGGGGCACTCATCAATTCACCCCTCCACTTT.